The 29 T cell receptor beta chains given below trace back to one sample, sequenced in a study of human T cells and chemical hapten exposure. Noted time point: patch test 2, 6 weeks after DPC sensitization. Treatment given: therapeutic diphenylcyclopropenone sensitization with weekly scalp DPC. Unfractionated whole blood yielded the extracted total RNA. TCRdb used MiXCR to reprocess the RACE reads, holding one entry per CDR3 protein. The repertoire includes approximately 46,000 distinct CDR3 sequences, 9.6% of them detected once, and more than 13% sits in the top ten. Sequenced material: whole blood, taken in connection with sensitization to the hapten diphenylcyclopropenone (DPC). These receptors originate from a woman in her twenties or thirties with alopecia areata. Some clones in this sample may be carry-over from other donors' samples.

This clonotype was counted a few times. The chain combines TRBV7-3 with TRBJ2-7; D is perhaps TRBD2 (6 bases). The CDR3 extends over 15 amino acids. Germline CDR1 is SGHTA and CDR2 is FQGTGA. Trimming shortened V by 2 bases and J by 2 bases, and 13 bases separated the two germline ends. CDR3 sequence: CASSLRAGEAYEQYF. DNA of the CDR3: TGTGCCAGCAGCTTACGGGCCGGGGAGGCCTACGAGCAGTACTTC.

The sample holds a few counts of this clonotype. The chain has TRBV15 and TRBJ2-7; 7 bases align to TRBD1. Germline V gene sequence: CDR1 LNHNV, CDR2 YYDKDF (reference sequence). This CDR3 is 15 amino acids long. V trimming: 1 base; J trimming: 5 bases; junction bases outside the gene matches: 8. CDR3 amino acids: CATSRARDSRDEQYF. CDR3 DNA: TGTGCCACCAGCAGAGCCCGGGACAGTAGGGACGAGCAGTACTTC.

The rearrangement joins TRBV2 to TRBJ1-5, with D uncertain. The CDR3 covers 15 residues. V lost 6 bases and J 6 bases, leaving 18 bases between the germline ends. From germline, CDR1 is SNHLY and CDR2 FYNNEI. CDR3 coding DNA: TGTGCCAGCAGCCCCGGCCTCGCGGGTGGTCAGCCCCAGCATTTT. Amino acids: CASSPGLAGGQPQHF.

This clonotype has just a few counts. V is TRBV5-4 and J is TRBJ2-5; 9 bases fit TRBD2. V lost 6 bases to trimming and J lost 6 bases; unmatched junction nucleotides: 9. The CDR3 totals 14 residues. The germline V gene encodes CDR1 SGHNT and CDR2 YYREEE (reference sequence). The chain's CDR3 is CASTKAGGGQTQYF. The CDR3 nucleotides are TGTGCCAGCACCAAAGCGGGGGGTGGTCAGACCCAGTACTTC.

The chain couples TRBV6-2 or TRBV6-3 to TRBJ2-3; D may be TRBD2 (6 bases). The germline CDR1 and CDR2 sequences are MNHEY and SVGEGT. The CDR3 runs 20 residues. Trimming shortened V by 5 bases and J by 2 bases, and 29 bases separated the two germline ends. As DNA, the CDR3 is TGTGCCAGCAGTAACGACACGCATACCCCCGGGACTCCTTCCACAGATACGCAGTATTTT. Its protein is CASSNDTHTPGTPSTDTQYF.

This clonotype occurred many times. This chain connects TRBV5-1 to TRBJ2-7; 8 bases are shared with TRBD2. Germline CDR1 is SGHRS and CDR2 is YFSETQ. J lost 5 bases, V lost 7 bases, and 8 bases had no gene match. This CDR3 is built from 13 residues. The CDR3 reads CASLFRGGNEQYF. DNA for the CDR3: TGCGCCAGCCTTTTTCGGGGGGGTAACGAGCAGTACTTC.

This clonotype turned up a few times. The rearrangement joins TRBV7-3 to TRBJ2-3; 11 bases map to TRBD2. With 5 bases clipped from V and 3 bases from J, the junction kept 4 bases outside the gene matches. The CDR3 is made up of 15 amino acids. The germline V gene has CDR1 SGHTA and CDR2 FQGTGA. DNA for the CDR3: TGTGCCAGCAGCACGACTAGCGGGGCGACAGATACGCAGTATTTT. Amino acids: CASSTTSGATDTQYF.

This clonotype was detected many times. This chain links TRBV14 with TRBJ1-1; D not certain. Trimming took off 1 base at V and 3 bases at J, with 6 bases between the two ends. Germline V CDR1 and CDR2: SGHDN, FVKESK. CDR3 length equals 13 residues. CDR3: CASSQVAYTEAFF. In nucleotides, the CDR3 is TGTGCCAGCAGCCAAGTGGCGTACACTGAAGCTTTCTTT.

The rearrangement uses TRBV19 and TRBJ2-1; 9 bases align to TRBD1. The CDR3 extends over 14 amino acids. The V segment lost 9 bases and the J segment 3 bases; nucleotides outside the gene matches: 6. Germline V gives CDR1 LNHDA, CDR2 SQIVND (reference sequence). CDR3 amino acids: CASRTGVGYNEQFF. CDR3 bases: TGTGCCAGCCGGACAGGGGTAGGCTACAATGAGCAGTTCTTC.

J is TRBJ2-7 and V is TRBV7-2; D perhaps matches TRBD1 (6 bases). From germline, CDR1 is SGHTA and CDR2 FQGNSA. The CDR3 runs 13 residues. V dropped 4 bases and J dropped 5 bases, with 12 bases sitting between them. The CDR3 here is CASSSAWTDEQYF. DNA for the CDR3: TGTGCCAGCAGCTCAGCCTGGACAGACGAGCAGTACTTC.

The chain joins TRBV19 to TRBJ2-7; D is unclear. V was cut by 4 bases and J by 0 bases, with 7 bases left in between. Germline loops: CDR1 LNHDA, CDR2 SQIVND (reference sequence). This CDR3 comprises 13 residues. Here the CDR3 reads CASSRQDSYEQYF. DNA for the CDR3: TGTGCCAGTAGTAGACAAGACTCCTACGAGCAGTACTTC.

This clonotype has just a few counts. The J gene is TRBJ2-3, the V gene TRBV20-1, with TRBD2 as a possible D gene (5 bases). Germline values: CDR1 DFQATT, CDR2 SNEGSKA (reference sequence). Between the trimmed V and J ends, which lost 1 base and 10 bases, there was a span of 12 bases. The CDR3 is 12 amino acids. The CDR3 coding sequence is TGCAGTGCTAGAGTGGCCGGGAAGGCGCAGTATTTT. This codes for CSARVAGKAQYF.

This sequence joins TRBV7-2 and TRBJ2-3; D is possibly TRBD1 (5 bases). Germline CDR1 and CDR2: SGHTA and FQGNSA. V lost 1 base, J lost 7 bases, and 12 bases lay in between. The CDR3 contains 14 residues. The CDR3 sequence: CASSLGQQGNTQYF. The DNA of the CDR3 is TGTGCCAGCAGCTTAGGCCAGCAGGGAAATACGCAGTATTTT.

This clonotype was observed a handful of times. The rearrangement uses TRBV19 and TRBJ1-1; 8 nucleotides align to TRBD1. J lost 2 bases, V lost 5 bases, and 4 bases had no gene match. The CDR3 length is 14 residues. Germline V gives CDR1 LNHDA, CDR2 SQIVND (reference sequence). The CDR3 DNA reads TGTGCCAGTAGTGTGACAGGGGCAAACACTGAAGCTTTCTTT. Its protein is CASSVTGANTEAFF.

This clonotype showed up just a few times. The chain links TRBV5-1 to TRBJ1-4; D is uncertain. The V end was cut by 4 bases, the J end by 8 bases, with 15 bases between. The germline gives CDR1 SGHRS, CDR2 YFSETQ. There are 14 residues in the CDR3. The CDR3 spells CASSLQPSREKLFF. The CDR3, as DNA: TGCGCCAGCAGCCTCCAACCTTCGAGGGAAAAACTGTTTTTT.

This clonotype occurred a few times. This chain links TRBV14 with TRBJ2-7; D gene unclear. The ends were cut back, 0 bases at V and 11 bases at J, with 23 bases in the middle. Germline assignment: CDR1 SGHDN and CDR2 FVKESK. This CDR3 has 16 amino acids. This chain's CDR3 is CASSQDTPLGPLKEYF. The CDR3 DNA reads TGTGCCAGCAGCCAAGATACACCGCTCGGACCCTTGAAGGAGTACTTC.

This clonotype was detected a few times. The chain uses TRBV7-9 and TRBJ1-2; TRBD1 aligns across 7 bases. The CDR3 is 13 residues long. Per the germline V gene, CDR1 is SEHNR and CDR2 is FQNEAQ (reference sequence). V was pared by 5 bases and J by 7 bases, with 7 bases of the junction left unmatched. The CDR3 reads CASSPGTAAGYTF. The DNA of the CDR3 is TGTGCCAGCAGCCCCGGGACAGCGGCTGGCTACACCTTC. Combining the CDR3 with reference TRBV7-9 and TRBJ1-2 gives the whole variable domain DTGVSQNPRHKITKRGQNVTFRCDPISEHNRLYWYRQTLGQGPEFLTYFQNEAQLEKSRLLSDRFSAERPKGSFSTLEIQRTEQGDSAMYLCASSPGTAAGYTFGSGTRLTVV.

The chain couples TRBV3-1 to TRBJ1-3, with 8 nucleotides matching TRBD1. The V segment lost 3 bases and the J segment 2 bases; nucleotides outside the gene matches: 3. This CDR3 is 15 amino acids long. Per germline, CDR1 LGHDT and CDR2 YNNKEL (reference sequence). The CDR3 region is CASSHLDRAGNTIYF. CDR3 DNA: TGTGCCAGCAGCCACTTGGACAGGGCTGGAAACACCATATATTTT.

Many counts were recorded for this clonotype. CDR3 protein: CASSGAGGIVKGYTF. The CDR3 bases are TGTGCCAGCAGCGGAGCGGGGGGGATAGTAAAAGGCTACACCTTC. The chain recombines TRBV7-9 with TRBJ1-2; weak D call: TRBD1 (5 bases). Per germline, CDR1 SEHNR and CDR2 FQNEAQ (reference sequence). The CDR3 consists of 15 residues. Trimming took off 5 bases at V and 8 bases at J, with 21 bases between the two ends.

This clonotype was seen many times. The gene calls are TRBV7-6 and TRBJ2-5, with 8 positions matching TRBD1. J was trimmed by 6 bases and V by 8 bases; bases with no gene match: 11. Germline V lookup: CDR1 SGHVS, CDR2 FNYEAQ. This CDR3 has 14 amino acids. The CDR3 protein is CASSPPDREKTQYF. CDR3 DNA: TGTGCCAGCTCCCCCCCGGACAGGGAGAAGACCCAGTACTTC. The full variable domain, completed using reference TRBV7-6 and TRBJ2-5, is GAGVSQSPRYKVTKRGQDVALRCDPISGHVSLYWYRQALGQGPEFLTYFNYEAQQDKSGLPNDRFSAERPEGSISTLTIQRTEQRDSAMYRCASSPPDREKTQYFGPGTRLLVL.

The chain is built from TRBV28 and TRBJ2-7; a possible D gene is TRBD2 (5 bases). V dropped 9 bases and J dropped 0 bases, with 6 bases sitting between them. CDR1 is MDHEN, CDR2 SYDVKM, per germline. This CDR3 contains 11 residues. The CDR3 DNA reads TGTGCCAGTGAGGGCTCCTACGAGCAGTACTTC. Its translation: CASEGSYEQYF.

This clonotype was seen repeatedly, ten times or more. The chain links TRBV28 to TRBJ2-1, with D possibly matching TRBD1 (5 bases). The CDR3 spans 15 residues. The germline gives CDR1 MDHEN, CDR2 SYDVKM. V was cut by 2 bases and J by 1 base, with 9 bases left in between. The chain's CDR3 is CASSLVPGSYNEQFF. The CDR3, as DNA: TGTGCCAGCAGTTTAGTTCCAGGGTCCTACAATGAGCAGTTCTTC.

This sequence joins TRBV6-1 and TRBJ1-1, with 8 bases lining up with TRBD1. Germline CDR1 is MNHNS and CDR2 is SASEGT. Trimming at V came to 4 bases and at J to 4 bases, leaving 2 bases not matched to a gene. The CDR3 totals 13 residues. CDR3 amino acids: CASSAGQGTEAFF. As DNA, the CDR3 is TGTGCCAGCAGTGCCGGACAGGGCACTGAAGCTTTCTTT.

J is TRBJ1-1 and V is TRBV4-3, with 7 bases lining up with TRBD1. The CDR3 runs to 13 residues. In germline, CDR1 is LGHNA, CDR2 YSLEER. V lost 0 bases, J lost 8 bases, and 3 bases stayed unmatched. CDR3 region: CASSQEVRGEAFF. The DNA of the CDR3 is TGCGCCAGCAGCCAAGAGGTCAGGGGGGAAGCTTTCTTT.

This clonotype was observed a few times. This chain links TRBV6-5 with TRBJ2-5; possible D gene TRBD1, 6 bases. The germline V gene encodes CDR1 MNHEY and CDR2 SVGAGI. Deletions cut 6 bases from V and 0 bases from J, with 11 bases between. The CDR3 is 14 residues long. Written as DNA, the CDR3 is TGTGCCAGCAGCCGTAGACAGGACCAAGAGACCCAGTACTTC. Translating it yields CASSRRQDQETQYF.

Ten or more counts support this clonotype. The V gene is TRBV20-1, the J gene TRBJ2-7, with D possibly TRBD2 on 5 matching bases. CDR1 DFQATT and CDR2 SNEGSKA come from the germline V gene (reference sequence). Trimming removed 3 bases at V and 4 bases at J, with 10 bases between. The CDR3 loop spans 12 amino acids. In DNA, the CDR3 is TGCAGTGCTAGTGTCGGGATGTACGAGCAGTACTTC. This codes for CSASVGMYEQYF.

This clonotype turned up a few times. V usage is TRBV11-2 and J usage is TRBJ2-3; the D gene is possibly TRBD1 (6 bases). Germline V gene lookup returns CDR1 SGHAT and CDR2 FQNNGV. The CDR3 contains 15 residues. V was trimmed by 5 bases and J by 6 bases, leaving 18 bases between them. The CDR3: CASSLTGNSRDTQYF. The DNA for the CDR3 is TGTGCCAGCAGCCTAACAGGGAATAGTAGGGATACGCAGTATTTT.

This rearrangement joins TRBV3-1 to TRBJ1-1; 7 positions agree with TRBD1. CDR1 and CDR2 from the germline V gene are LGHDT and YNNKEL (reference sequence). The V segment lost 3 bases and the J segment 11 bases; nucleotides outside the gene matches: 9. This CDR3 has 13 residues. The CDR3 loop reads CASSHRRDSQAFF. The CDR3 region has the DNA TGTGCCAGCAGCCACCGTAGGGACAGCCAGGCTTTCTTT.

This sequence joins TRBV7-9 and TRBJ2-7, with D hard to call. Trimming pared 5 bases from V and 5 bases from J, leaving 10 bases between. CDR1 and CDR2 (germline): SEHNR, FQNEAQ (reference sequence). CDR3 length: 12 amino acids. CDR3 loop: CASSLLDNEQYF. CDR3 sequence (DNA): TGTGCCAGCAGCCTACTTGACAACGAGCAGTACTTC.